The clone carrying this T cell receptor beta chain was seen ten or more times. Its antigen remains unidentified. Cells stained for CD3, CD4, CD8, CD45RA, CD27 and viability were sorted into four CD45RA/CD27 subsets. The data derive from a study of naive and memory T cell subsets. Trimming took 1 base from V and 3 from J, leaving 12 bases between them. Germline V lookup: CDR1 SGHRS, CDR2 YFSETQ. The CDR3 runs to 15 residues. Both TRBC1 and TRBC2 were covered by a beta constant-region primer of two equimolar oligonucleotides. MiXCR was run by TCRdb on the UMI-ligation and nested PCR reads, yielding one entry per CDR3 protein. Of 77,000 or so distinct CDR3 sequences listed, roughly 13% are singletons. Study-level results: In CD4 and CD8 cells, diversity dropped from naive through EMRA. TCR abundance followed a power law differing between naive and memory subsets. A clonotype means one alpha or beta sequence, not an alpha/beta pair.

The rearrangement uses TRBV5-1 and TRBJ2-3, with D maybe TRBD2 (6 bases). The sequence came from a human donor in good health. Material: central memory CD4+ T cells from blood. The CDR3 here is CASSLRRAGTDTQYF. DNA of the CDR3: TGCGCCAGCAGCTTGCGGAGGGCCGGGACAGATACGCAGTATTTT.